This passage covers 21 T cell receptor beta chains from one sample sequenced in a study of shared clonotypes between healthy human individuals. TCRdb's table, derived via immunoSEQ multiplex PCR, lists solely in-frame clones and lacks some. The repertoire holds 2 million to 3 million clones, 80% to 95% seen once, with approximately 0.37% in the top ten. The sample consisted of naive CD4+ T cells from PBMCs. Regarding subset: CD45RA+ positively selected. The receptor source for this set is a man between 18 and 29 years old in good health. Some clones in this sample may be carry-over from other donors' samples.

The chain uses TRBV9 and TRBJ1-1; D is possibly TRBD1 (5 bases). Germline assignment: CDR1 SGDLS and CDR2 YYNGEE. This CDR3 contains 15 residues. Trimming shortened V by 1 base and J by 4 bases, and 14 bases separated the two germline ends. This chain's CDR3 is CASSVNDWGGTEAFF. The CDR3 region has the DNA TGTGCCAGCAGCGTAAATGATTGGGGGGGCACTGAAGCTTTCTTT.

Here the CDR3 DNA reads TGTGCCAGCTCCCCTCTGGGCTCCTACAATGAGCAGTTCTTC. This encodes CASSPLGSYNEQFF. This chain uses TRBV6-1 with TRBJ2-1; D gene ambiguous. The CDR3 extends over 14 amino acids. Trimming pared 8 bases from V and 0 bases from J, leaving 11 bases between. Germline-derived CDR1 and CDR2 are MNHNS and SASEGT.

A note on this clone: Different DNA sequences within this sample yield the same CDR3. V gene TRBV6-5 combines with J gene TRBJ1-2; D call uncertain. CDR1 and CDR2 (germline): MNHEY, SVGAGI. This CDR3 is built from 14 residues. Trimming shortened V by 3 bases and J by 2 bases, and 10 bases separated the two germline ends. CDR3 sequence: CASSYSGSNYGYTF. The DNA for the CDR3 is TGTGCCAGCAGTTATTCGGGGAGCAACTATGGCTACACCTTC.

On this clone: Other DNA sequences in the same sample also yield this CDR3. The V gene is TRBV18, the J gene TRBJ2-7; TRBD2 aligns across 14 bases. The CDR3 is made up of 15 amino acids. Germline-derived CDR1 and CDR2 are KGHSH and LQKENI. V trimming: 3 bases; J trimming: 4 bases; junction bases outside the gene matches: 2. CDR3 DNA: TGTGCCAGCTCACCCGGGACTAGCGGGAGATACGAGCAGTACTTC. As protein: CASSPGTSGRYEQYF. The full variable domain, in which reference TRBV18 and TRBJ2-7 provide the parts outside the CDR3, is NAGVMQNPRHLVRRRGQEARLRCSPMKGHSHVYWYRQLPEEGLKFMVYLQKENIIDESGMPKERFSAEFPKEGPSILRIQQVVRGDSAAYFCASSPGTSGRYEQYFGPGTRLTVT.

This chain links TRBV30 with TRBJ2-7, with D possibly being TRBD1 (5 bases). This CDR3 region has 11 residues. The ends were cut back, 3 bases at V and 4 bases at J, with 7 bases in the middle. In germline, CDR1 is GTSNPN, CDR2 SVGIG (reference sequence). The CDR3 DNA sequence: TGTGCCTGGAGGACAGCTTACGAGCAGTACTTC. Its protein is CAWRTAYEQYF.

The DNA of the CDR3 is TGTGCCAGCAGCTTACACGGGAGAGGCGAGCAGTACTTC. Its protein product is CASSLHGRGEQYF. The chain joins TRBV7-2 to TRBJ2-7; D possibly corresponds to TRBD2 (6 bases). Germline V gene lookup returns CDR1 SGHTA and CDR2 FQGNSA. The ends were cut back, 2 bases at V and 6 bases at J, with 11 bases in the middle. CDR3 length: 13 amino acids.

This clone was detected once. The chain combines TRBV5-8 with TRBJ1-4; D remains ambiguous. The germline V gene encodes CDR1 SGHTS and CDR2 YDEGEE. Trimming took 1 base from V and 6 from J, leaving 19 bases between them. The CDR3 is 17 amino acids. The CDR3 coding sequence is TGTGCCAGCAGCTTGTCGGGAGGGCCTCGGGGTGATGAAAAACTGTTTTTT. Residues: CASSLSGGPRGDEKLFF.

The chain has TRBV14 and TRBJ1-1, with D possibly TRBD1 on 6 matching bases. There are 12 residues in the CDR3. The germline V gene has CDR1 SGHDN and CDR2 FVKESK. Trimming removed 1 base from V and 7 bases from J, with 7 bases in between. CDR3 loop: CASSQVQGEAFF. DNA of the CDR3: TGTGCCAGCAGCCAAGTACAGGGTGAAGCTTTCTTT.

The V and J genes are TRBV6-5 and TRBJ2-2; possible D gene TRBD2, 5 bases. Germline CDR1 is MNHEY and CDR2 is SVGAGI. CDR3 length equals 15 residues. The V end was cut by 5 bases, the J end by 7 bases, with 17 bases between. The CDR3, as DNA: TGTGCCAGCAGTCCGCCCCAGGATGGGAGCGGGGAGCTGTTTTTT. It translates to CASSPPQDGSGELFF.

V gene TRBV2 combines with J gene TRBJ1-5, with 7 bases that match TRBD1. The CDR3 runs to 15 residues. CDR1 is SNHLY, CDR2 FYNNEI, per germline. Losses at the gene ends were 6 bases for V and 1 base for J; bases not matched to a gene: 6. Here the CDR3 reads CASSREQGSNQPQHF. The CDR3 DNA reads as TGTGCCAGCAGCAGAGAACAGGGGAGCAATCAGCCCCAGCATTTT.

The chain uses TRBV2 and TRBJ2-2; D uncertain. This CDR3 is built from 16 residues. Germline CDR1 SNHLY, CDR2 FYNNEI. Trimming cost V 1 base and J 2 bases, with 11 bases left between them. Here the CDR3 DNA reads TGTGCCAGCAGTGAAGAGGATAGCTCTAACACCGGGGAGCTGTTTTTT. Protein sequence: CASSEEDSSNTGELFF.

The chain is built from TRBV18 and TRBJ2-1, with D perhaps matching TRBD1 (6 bases). Trimming removed 3 bases from V and 5 bases from J, with 11 bases in between. The germline V gene has CDR1 KGHSH and CDR2 LQKENI. The length of the CDR3 is 14 residues. In DNA form, the CDR3 reads TGTGCCAGCTCACCCTTTACAGGGAACAATGAGCAGTTCTTC. This encodes CASSPFTGNNEQFF.

This chain links TRBV6-6 with TRBJ1-3, with 7 bases aligning to TRBD1. From germline, CDR1 is MNHNY and CDR2 SVGAGI (reference sequence). The CDR3 sequence is 15 residues long. V lost 8 bases to trimming and J lost 4 bases; unmatched junction nucleotides: 11. The CDR3 sequence is CASAFVGGLGNTIYF. The CDR3 bases are TGTGCCAGCGCATTTGTAGGGGGCTTGGGAAACACCATATATTTT.

The count of this clone is one. For the CDR3, the DNA is TGTGCCAGCAGCCCTGAGGGACACACGAACACTGAAGCTTTCTTT. It yields the protein CASSPEGHTNTEAFF. The chain has TRBV9 and TRBJ1-1, with D perhaps matching TRBD1 (6 bases). CDR3 length: 15 residues. In germline, CDR1 is SGDLS, CDR2 YYNGEE. Trimming left V 4 bases short and J 1 base short, with 14 bases between.

The chain combines TRBV7-8 with TRBJ1-5; D call uncertain. The CDR3 is 15 residues long. Trimming cost V 1 base and J 5 bases, with 12 bases left between them. The germline gives CDR1 SGHVS, CDR2 FQNEAQ. CDR3 residues: CASSLGSGRDQPQHF. In DNA, the CDR3 is TGTGCCAGCAGCTTAGGATCGGGGAGAGATCAGCCCCAGCATTTT.

CDR3 region: CASRGRVLFDEQYF. The CDR3 DNA reads as TGTGCCAGCAGGGGACGAGTACTTTTTGACGAGCAGTACTTC. The V call is TRBV6-1, the J call TRBJ2-7; TRBD1 or TRBD2 may be the D gene (5 bases each). The ends were cut back, 6 bases at V and 5 bases at J, with 17 bases in the middle. The V gene's germline CDR1 is MNHNS and CDR2 SASEGT. The CDR3 totals 14 residues.

This clone was seen a single time. The rearrangement joins TRBV6-1 to TRBJ1-4, with D possibly TRBD1 on 5 matching bases. V was trimmed by 3 bases and J by 7 bases, leaving 18 bases between them. Germline CDR1 MNHNS, CDR2 SASEGT. The CDR3 is made up of 16 amino acids. The DNA for the CDR3 is TGTGCCAGCAGTGATCTAATTTGGCAGGGTCGTGAAAAACTGTTTTTT. Translating gives CASSDLIWQGREKLFF.

This clone was counted a single time. This chain links TRBV18 with TRBJ2-3; 8 bases are a match to TRBD1. Germline CDR1 is KGHSH and CDR2 is LQKENI. V lost 2 bases to trimming and J lost 5 bases; unmatched junction nucleotides: 6. This CDR3 has 15 amino acids. The chain's CDR3 is CASSPMQGAGDTQYF. The CDR3 DNA reads TGTGCCAGCTCACCAATGCAGGGGGCTGGAGATACGCAGTATTTT.

The chain links TRBV28 to TRBJ2-1, with TRBD2 identical over 7 bases. This CDR3 is built from 15 residues. V gave up 8 bases and J gave up 7 bases; unmatched junction bases: 14. Germline V lookup: CDR1 MDHEN, CDR2 SYDVKM. The CDR3 sequence: CASHFLAGEVNEQFF. CDR3 nucleotides: TGTGCCAGCCATTTCCTGGCGGGAGAGGTGAATGAGCAGTTCTTC.

This clone was detected once. This chain connects TRBV28 to TRBJ2-7; 8 bases fit TRBD2. The germline CDR1 and CDR2 sequences are MDHEN and SYDVKM. V gave up 8 bases and J gave up 2 bases; unmatched junction bases: 8. The CDR3 has 14 residues. The CDR3: CASQTVAGTYEQYF. The CDR3 DNA reads as TGTGCCAGCCAAACGGTAGCGGGAACCTACGAGCAGTACTTC.

The chain carries TRBV27 and TRBJ2-7; 7 bases agree with TRBD1. The CDR3 has 14 residues. Germline V gives CDR1 MNHEY, CDR2 SMNVEV (reference sequence). Losses at the gene ends were 5 bases for V and 0 bases for J; bases not matched to a gene: 4. Written as DNA, the CDR3 is TGTGCCAGCAGTACTCGACAGGGCTCCTACGAGCAGTACTTC. Its protein is CASSTRQGSYEQYF.